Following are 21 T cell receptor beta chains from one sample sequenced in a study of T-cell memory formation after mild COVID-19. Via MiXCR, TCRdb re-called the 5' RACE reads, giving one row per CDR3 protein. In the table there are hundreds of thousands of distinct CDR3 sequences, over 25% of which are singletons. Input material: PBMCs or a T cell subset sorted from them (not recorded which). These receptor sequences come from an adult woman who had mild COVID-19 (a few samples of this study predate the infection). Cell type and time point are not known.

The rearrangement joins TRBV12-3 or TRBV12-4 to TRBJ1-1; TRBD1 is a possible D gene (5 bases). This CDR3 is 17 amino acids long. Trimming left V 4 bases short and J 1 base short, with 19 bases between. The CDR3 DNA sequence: TGTGCCAGCAGTTCACGGACACGACTTGTAGGGAACACTGAAGCTTTCTTT. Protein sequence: CASSSRTRLVGNTEAFF.

The CDR3 DNA is TGTGCCAGGCAGGGGACAGATACGCAGTATTTT. Translation gives CARQGTDTQYF. The J gene is TRBJ2-3, the V gene TRBV6-5; D perhaps matches TRBD1 (6 bases). This CDR3 region has 11 residues. The germline V gene encodes CDR1 MNHEY and CDR2 SVGAGI. With 9 bases removed from V and 3 bases from J, the gap between germline ends came to 7 bases.

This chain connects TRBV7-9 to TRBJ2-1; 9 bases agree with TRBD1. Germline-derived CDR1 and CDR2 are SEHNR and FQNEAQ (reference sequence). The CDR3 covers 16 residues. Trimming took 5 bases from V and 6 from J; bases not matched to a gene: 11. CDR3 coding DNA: TGTGCCAGCAGCCCCCTCCGGGACAGGGTTCTCAATGAGCAGTTCTTC. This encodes CASSPLRDRVLNEQFF.

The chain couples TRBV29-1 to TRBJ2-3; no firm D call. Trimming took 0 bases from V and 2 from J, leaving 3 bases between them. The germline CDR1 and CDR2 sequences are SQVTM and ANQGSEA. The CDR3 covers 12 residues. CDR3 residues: CSVEEFTDTQYF. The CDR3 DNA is TGCAGCGTTGAAGAGTTCACAGATACGCAGTATTTT.

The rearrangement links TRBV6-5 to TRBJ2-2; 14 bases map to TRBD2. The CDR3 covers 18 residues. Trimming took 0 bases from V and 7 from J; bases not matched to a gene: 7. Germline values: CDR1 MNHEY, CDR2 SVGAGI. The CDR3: CASSYSHGLAGGIGELFF. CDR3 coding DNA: TGTGCCAGCAGTTACTCTCACGGACTAGCGGGGGGTATCGGGGAGCTGTTTTTT.

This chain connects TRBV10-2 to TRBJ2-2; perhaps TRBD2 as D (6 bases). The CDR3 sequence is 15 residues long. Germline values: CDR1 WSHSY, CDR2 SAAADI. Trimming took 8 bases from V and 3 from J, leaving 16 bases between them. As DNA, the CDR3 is TGCGCCAGCGAGACTAGGCGGGTGGACACCGGGGAGCTGTTTTTT. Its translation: CASETRRVDTGELFF.

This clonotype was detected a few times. The CDR3 reads CASSHGQVGNTEAFF. The CDR3 coding sequence is TGTGCCAGCAGTCACGGACAGGTGGGGAACACTGAAGCTTTCTTT. This sequence joins TRBV6-6 and TRBJ1-1; 7 bases agree with TRBD1. CDR1 is MNHNY and CDR2 is SVGAGI in the germline V gene (reference sequence). Trimming took 5 bases from V and 1 from J; bases not matched to a gene: 7. The CDR3 consists of 15 residues.

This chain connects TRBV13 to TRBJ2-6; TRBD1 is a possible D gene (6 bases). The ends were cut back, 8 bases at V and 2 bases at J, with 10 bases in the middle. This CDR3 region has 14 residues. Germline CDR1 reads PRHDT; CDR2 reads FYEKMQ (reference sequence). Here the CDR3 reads CASGNRAGANVLTF. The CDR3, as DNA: TGTGCCAGCGGGAACAGGGCTGGGGCCAACGTCCTGACTTTC. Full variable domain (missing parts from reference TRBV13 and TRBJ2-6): AAGVIQSPRHLIKEKRETATLKCYPIPRHDTVYWYQQGPGQDPQFLISFYEKMQSDKGSIPDRFSAQQFSDYHSELNMSSLELGDSALYFCASGNRAGANVLTFGAGSRLTVL.

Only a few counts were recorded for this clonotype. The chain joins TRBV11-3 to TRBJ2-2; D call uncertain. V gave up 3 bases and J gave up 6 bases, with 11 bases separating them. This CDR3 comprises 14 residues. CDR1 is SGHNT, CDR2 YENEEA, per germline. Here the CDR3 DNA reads TGTGCCAGCAGCTTCCAAAGCCTCGCCGGGGAGCTGTTTTTT. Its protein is CASSFQSLAGELFF.

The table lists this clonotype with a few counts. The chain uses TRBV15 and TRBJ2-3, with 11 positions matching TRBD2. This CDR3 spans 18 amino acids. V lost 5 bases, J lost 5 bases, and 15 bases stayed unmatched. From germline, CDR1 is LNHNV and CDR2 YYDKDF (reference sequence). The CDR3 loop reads CATSGMTSGAPGVDTQYF. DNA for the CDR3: TGTGCCACCAGCGGCATGACTAGCGGGGCCCCAGGGGTAGATACGCAGTATTTT. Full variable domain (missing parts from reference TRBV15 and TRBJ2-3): DAMVIQNPRYQVTQFGKPVTLSCSQTLNHNVMYWYQQKSSQAPKLLFHYYDKDFNNEADTPDNFQSRRPNTSFCFLDIRSPGLGDTAMYLCATSGMTSGAPGVDTQYFGPGTRLTVL.

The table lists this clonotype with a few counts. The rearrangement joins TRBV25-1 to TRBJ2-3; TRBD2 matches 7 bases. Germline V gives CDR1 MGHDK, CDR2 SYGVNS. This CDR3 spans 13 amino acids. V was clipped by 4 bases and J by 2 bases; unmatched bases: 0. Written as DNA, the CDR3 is TGTGCCAGCAGTGGACTAGCCACAGATACGCAGTATTTT. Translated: CASSGLATDTQYF.

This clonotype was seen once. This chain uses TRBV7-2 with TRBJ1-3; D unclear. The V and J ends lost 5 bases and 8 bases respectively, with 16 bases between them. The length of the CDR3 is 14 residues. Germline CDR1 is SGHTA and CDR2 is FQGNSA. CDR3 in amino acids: CASSQRSVGDTIYF. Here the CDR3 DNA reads TGTGCCAGCAGCCAACGGTCAGTCGGAGACACCATATATTTT.

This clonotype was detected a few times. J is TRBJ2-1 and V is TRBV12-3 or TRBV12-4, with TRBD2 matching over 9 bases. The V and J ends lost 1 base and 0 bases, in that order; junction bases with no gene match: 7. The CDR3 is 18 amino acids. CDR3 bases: TGTGCCAGCAGTTTAGGTACTAGCGGGCGGAGCTCCTACAATGAGCAGTTCTTC. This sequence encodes CASSLGTSGRSSYNEQFF.

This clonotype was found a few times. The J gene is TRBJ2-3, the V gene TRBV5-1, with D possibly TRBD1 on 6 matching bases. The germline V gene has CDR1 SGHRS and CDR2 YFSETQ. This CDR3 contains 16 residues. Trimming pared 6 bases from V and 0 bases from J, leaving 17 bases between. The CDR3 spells CASTLQRGTSTDTQYF. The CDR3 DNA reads TGCGCCAGCACCCTCCAAAGGGGGACCAGCACAGATACGCAGTATTTT.

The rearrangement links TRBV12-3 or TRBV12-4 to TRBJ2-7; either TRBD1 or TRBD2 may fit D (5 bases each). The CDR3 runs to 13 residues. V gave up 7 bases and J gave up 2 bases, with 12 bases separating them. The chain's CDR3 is CASTGAKTYEQYF. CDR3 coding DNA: TGTGCCAGCACCGGGGCCAAGACCTACGAGCAGTACTTC.

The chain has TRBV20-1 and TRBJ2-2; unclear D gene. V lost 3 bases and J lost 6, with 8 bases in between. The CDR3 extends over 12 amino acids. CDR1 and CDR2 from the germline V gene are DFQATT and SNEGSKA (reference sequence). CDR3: CSASSGPGELFF. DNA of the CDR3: TGCAGTGCTAGTAGTGGACCCGGGGAGCTGTTTTTT.

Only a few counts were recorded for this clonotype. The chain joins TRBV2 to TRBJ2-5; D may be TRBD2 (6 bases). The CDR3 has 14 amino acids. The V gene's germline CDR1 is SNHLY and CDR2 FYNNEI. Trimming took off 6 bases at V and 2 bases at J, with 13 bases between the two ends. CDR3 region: CASREPGLQETQYF. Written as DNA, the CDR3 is TGTGCCAGCAGGGAACCGGGACTGCAAGAGACCCAGTACTTC.

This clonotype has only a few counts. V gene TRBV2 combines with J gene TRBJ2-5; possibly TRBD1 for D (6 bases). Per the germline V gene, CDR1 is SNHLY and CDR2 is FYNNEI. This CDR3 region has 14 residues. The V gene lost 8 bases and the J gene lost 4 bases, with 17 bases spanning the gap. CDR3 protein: CASCRDTTRETQYF. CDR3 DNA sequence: TGTGCCAGCTGCCGGGACACTACTCGAGAGACCCAGTACTTC.

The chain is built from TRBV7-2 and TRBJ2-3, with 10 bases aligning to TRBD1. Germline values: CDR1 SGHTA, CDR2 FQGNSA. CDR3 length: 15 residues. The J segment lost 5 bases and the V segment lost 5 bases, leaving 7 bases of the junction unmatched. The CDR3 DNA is TGTGCCAGCAGCAAGGGGACAGGGGTGAGAGATACGCAGTATTTT. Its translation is CASSKGTGVRDTQYF.

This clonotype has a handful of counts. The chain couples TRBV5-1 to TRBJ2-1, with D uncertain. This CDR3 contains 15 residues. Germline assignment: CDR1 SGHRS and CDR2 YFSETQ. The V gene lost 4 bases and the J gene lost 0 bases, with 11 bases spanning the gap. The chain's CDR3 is CASSPKEASYNEQFF. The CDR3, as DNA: TGCGCCAGCAGCCCGAAGGAAGCCTCCTACAATGAGCAGTTCTTC.

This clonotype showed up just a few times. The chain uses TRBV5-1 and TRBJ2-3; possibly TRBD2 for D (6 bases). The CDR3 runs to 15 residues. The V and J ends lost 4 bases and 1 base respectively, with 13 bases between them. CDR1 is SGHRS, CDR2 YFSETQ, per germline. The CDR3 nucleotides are TGCGCCAGCAGCACCAGGAGGGTAGGCACAGATACGCAGTATTTT. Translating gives CASSTRRVGTDTQYF.